The source of this T cell receptor (beta chain) is a study of blood T cells in healthy people across ages. Primers used in a second PCR of roughly 7 to 12 cycles were a sample-barcoded 5' primer and a J-beta primer mix. Every sample gave at least 3 million paired-end reads containing CDR3. Via MiXCR, TCRdb re-called the 5' RACE reads, giving one row per CDR3 protein. The table records some 670,000 distinct CDR3 sequences, more than 45% of them present only once. Regarding the study as a whole: A roughly linear fall in TCR beta diversity per million T cells was seen with increasing age.

The germline V gene encodes CDR1 MNHEY and CDR2 SMNVEV (reference sequence). V lost 5 bases to trimming and J lost 4 bases; unmatched junction nucleotides: 13. The CDR3 sequence is 17 residues long. This clonotype has at least ten counts. The antigen is not known. This TCR was sampled from a woman of 80 years or more in good health. The sequencing input was blood. This chain uses TRBV27 with TRBJ2-1; 8 bases align to TRBD1. In DNA form, the CDR3 reads TGTGCCAGCAGTCCCTGGACAGGGCGCAATCGATACAATGAGCAGTTCTTC. The encoded protein is CASSPWTGRNRYNEQFF.